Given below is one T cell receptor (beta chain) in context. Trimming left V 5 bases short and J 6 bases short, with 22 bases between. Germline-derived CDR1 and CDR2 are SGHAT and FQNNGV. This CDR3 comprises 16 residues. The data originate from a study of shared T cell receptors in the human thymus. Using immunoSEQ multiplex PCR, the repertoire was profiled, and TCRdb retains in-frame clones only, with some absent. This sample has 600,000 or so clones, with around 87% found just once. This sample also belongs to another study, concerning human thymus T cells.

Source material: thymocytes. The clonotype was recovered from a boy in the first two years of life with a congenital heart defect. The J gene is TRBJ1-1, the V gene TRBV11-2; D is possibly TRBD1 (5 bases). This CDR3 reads CASSPGDARENPEAFF. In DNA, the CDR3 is TGTGCCAGCAGCCCGGGGGATGCCAGAGAAAACCCTGAAGCTTTCTTT.